These T cell receptor beta chains were read from a single sample in a study of shared clonotypes between healthy human individuals. Method: immunoSEQ multiplex PCR; TCRdb's copy keeps in-frame clones and lacks some. The data show roughly 650,000 clones, roughly 96% seen once. Sample: naive CD8+ T cells sorted from blood. Receptors were obtained from a woman in her 30s in good health. Both conserved end residues are part of each CDR3. A D gene is named only where the DNA matches it firmly.

v_call: TRBV5-4
j_call: TRBJ2-7
d_call: TRBD2
cdr3_aa: CASSPPGGARGHEQYF

v_call: TRBV29-1
j_call: TRBJ2-1
d_call: .
cdr3_aa: CSVEPIFPDNEQFF

v_call: TRBV7-8
j_call: TRBJ1-5
d_call: .
cdr3_aa: CDKEPQHF

v_call: TRBV5-1
j_call: TRBJ2-2
d_call: .
cdr3_aa: CASSIRTRAGELFF

v_call: TRBV11-1
j_call: TRBJ2-7
d_call: TRBD1
cdr3_aa: CASSPLGTGYEQYF

v_call: TRBV5-1
j_call: TRBJ2-7
d_call: TRBD1
cdr3_aa: CASSLASGTGGGEQYF

v_call: TRBV5-1
j_call: TRBJ2-1
d_call: .
cdr3_aa: CASSLGTEQFF

v_call: TRBV7-9
j_call: TRBJ2-5
d_call: .
cdr3_aa: CASSVFGETQYF

v_call: TRBV5-3
j_call: TRBJ2-7
d_call: .
cdr3_aa: CARSLGVYEQYF

v_call: TRBV6-5
j_call: TRBJ1-2
d_call: TRBD1
cdr3_aa: CASGHPGTDYGYTF

v_call: TRBV10-2
j_call: TRBJ2-7
d_call: TRBD2
cdr3_aa: CASSESRLSGRNPYEQYF

v_call: TRBV19
j_call: TRBJ1-1
d_call: .
cdr3_aa: CASSIDLVAGMNTEAFF

v_call: TRBV4-2
j_call: TRBJ1-6
d_call: .
cdr3_aa: CASSQELDPPLHF

v_call: TRBV9
j_call: TRBJ2-2
d_call: TRBD2
cdr3_aa: CASSTSGRYGGELFF

v_call: TRBV10-3
j_call: TRBJ2-3
d_call: TRBD2
cdr3_aa: CAISEGTSGRLADTQYF

v_call: TRBV2
j_call: TRBJ2-3
d_call: .
cdr3_aa: CASSGTDSTDTQYF

v_call: TRBV10-3
j_call: TRBJ2-5
d_call: .
cdr3_aa: CAIRGDGGHQETQYF

v_call: TRBV15
j_call: TRBJ1-5
d_call: TRBD1
cdr3_aa: CATSSTGGNQPQHF

v_call: TRBV6-1
j_call: TRBJ1-1
d_call: .
cdr3_aa: CASSGRGMNTEAFF

v_call: TRBV30
j_call: TRBJ1-1
d_call: .
cdr3_aa: CAWRRETEAFF

v_call: TRBV19
j_call: TRBJ2-7
d_call: .
cdr3_aa: CASSPHQLGGPSSYEQYF

v_call: TRBV28
j_call: TRBJ2-1
d_call: .
cdr3_aa: CASSPTLSRRGNEQFF

v_call: TRBV29-1
j_call: TRBJ2-2
d_call: TRBD2
cdr3_aa: CSDRSGAGTGELFF

v_call: TRBV4-1
j_call: .
d_call: .
cdr3_aa: CASSHDCREPVPYEQYF

v_call: TRBV6-5
j_call: TRBJ1-1
d_call: .
cdr3_aa: CASSPGTPHTEAFF

v_call: TRBV29-1
j_call: TRBJ2-1
d_call: .
cdr3_aa: CSVEDQGDYNEQFF

v_call: TRBV6-6
j_call: TRBJ2-1
d_call: .
cdr3_aa: CASSYTDNEQFF

v_call: TRBV7-9
j_call: TRBJ1-4
d_call: .
cdr3_aa: CASSLTSGSEKLFF

v_call: TRBV10-2
j_call: TRBJ2-7
d_call: TRBD2
cdr3_aa: CASRAGLAGKNF

v_call: TRBV28
j_call: TRBJ2-7
d_call: .
cdr3_aa: CASSYRTYEQYF

v_call: TRBV9
j_call: TRBJ2-5
d_call: TRBD2
cdr3_aa: CASSVDRGGRQETQYF